This note documents a single T cell receptor (beta chain) sequence. Germline V gives CDR1 MNHEY, CDR2 SMNVEV (reference sequence). The CDR3 contains 13 residues. V lost 6 bases to trimming and J lost 3 bases, with 9 bases between them. This entry belongs to a study of blood T cell repertoires in COVID-19. Study in general: T cells, B-cell-depleted T cells, or PBMCs supplied cDNA or gDNA.

Source study methods: Amplifying reference gene primers gave estimates of nucleated cell counts. Using immunoSEQ multiplex PCR, the repertoire was profiled, and TCRdb retains in-frame clones only, with some absent. That table gives V, J and clone size, and the DNA gave D and trimming. The sample yields some 300,000 clones, around 90% seen once. Sequencing input: peripheral blood. The TCR was taken from a man aged 18 to 35 with active or convalescent COVID-19. The J gene is TRBJ1-3, the V gene TRBV27; no definite D call. This CDR3 reads CASRNRIGNTIYF. The CDR3 region has the DNA TGTGCCAGCAGGAATAGAATTGGAAACACCATATATTTT.